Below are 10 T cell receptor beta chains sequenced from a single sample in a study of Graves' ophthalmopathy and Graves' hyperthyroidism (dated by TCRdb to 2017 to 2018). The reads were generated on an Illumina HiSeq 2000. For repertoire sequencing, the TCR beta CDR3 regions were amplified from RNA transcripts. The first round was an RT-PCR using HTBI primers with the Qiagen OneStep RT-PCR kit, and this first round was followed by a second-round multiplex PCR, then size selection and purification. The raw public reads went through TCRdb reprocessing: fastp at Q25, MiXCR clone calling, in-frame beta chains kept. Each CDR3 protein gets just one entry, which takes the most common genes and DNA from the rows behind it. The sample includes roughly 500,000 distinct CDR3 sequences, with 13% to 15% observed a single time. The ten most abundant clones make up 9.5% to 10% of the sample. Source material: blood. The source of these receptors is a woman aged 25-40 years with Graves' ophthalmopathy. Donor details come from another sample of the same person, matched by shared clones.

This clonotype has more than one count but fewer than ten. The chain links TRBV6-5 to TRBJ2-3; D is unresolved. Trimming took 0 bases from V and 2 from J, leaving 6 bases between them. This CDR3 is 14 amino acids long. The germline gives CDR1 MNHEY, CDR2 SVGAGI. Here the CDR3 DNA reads TGTGCCAGCAGTTACTCGAAGGTCACAGATACGCAGTATTTT. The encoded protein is CASSYSKVTDTQYF.

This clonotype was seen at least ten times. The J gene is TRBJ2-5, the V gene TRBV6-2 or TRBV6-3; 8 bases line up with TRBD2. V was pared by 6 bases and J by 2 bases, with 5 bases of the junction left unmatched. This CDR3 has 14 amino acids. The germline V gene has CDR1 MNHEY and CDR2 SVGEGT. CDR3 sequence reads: CASSRSGSQETQYF. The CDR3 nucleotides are TGTGCCAGCAGCAGAAGCGGGAGTCAAGAGACCCAGTACTTC.

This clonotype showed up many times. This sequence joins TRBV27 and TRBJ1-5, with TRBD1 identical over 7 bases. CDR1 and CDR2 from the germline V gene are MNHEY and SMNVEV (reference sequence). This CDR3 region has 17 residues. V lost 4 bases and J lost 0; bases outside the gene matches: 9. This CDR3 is CASSSNRQGFSNQPQHF. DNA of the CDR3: TGTGCCAGCAGTTCAAATCGACAGGGTTTTAGCAATCAGCCCCAGCATTTT.

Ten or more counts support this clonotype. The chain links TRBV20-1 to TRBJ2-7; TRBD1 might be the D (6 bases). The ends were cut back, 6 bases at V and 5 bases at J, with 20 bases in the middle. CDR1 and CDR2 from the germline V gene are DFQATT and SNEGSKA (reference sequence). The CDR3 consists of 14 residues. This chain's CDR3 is CSAPSGTPKDEQYF. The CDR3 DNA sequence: TGCAGTGCCCCTAGTGGGACACCAAAGGACGAGCAGTACTTC.

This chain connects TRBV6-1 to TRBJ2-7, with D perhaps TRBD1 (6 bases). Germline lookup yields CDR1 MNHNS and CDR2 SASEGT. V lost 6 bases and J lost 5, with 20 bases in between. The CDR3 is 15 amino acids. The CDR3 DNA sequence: TGTGCCAGCAGCCCGGGACACATAGGCGGCGACGAGCAGTACTTC. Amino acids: CASSPGHIGGDEQYF.

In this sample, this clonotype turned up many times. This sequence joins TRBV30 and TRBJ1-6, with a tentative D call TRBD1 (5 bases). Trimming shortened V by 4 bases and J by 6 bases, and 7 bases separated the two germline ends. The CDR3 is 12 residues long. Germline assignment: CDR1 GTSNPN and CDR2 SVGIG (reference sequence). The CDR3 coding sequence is TGTGCCTGGAAGGGGTCTAATTCACCCCTCCACTTT. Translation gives CAWKGSNSPLHF.

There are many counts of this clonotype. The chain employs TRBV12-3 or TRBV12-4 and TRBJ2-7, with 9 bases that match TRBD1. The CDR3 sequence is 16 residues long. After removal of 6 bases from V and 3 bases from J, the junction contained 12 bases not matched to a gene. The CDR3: CASRPTPGQGGYEQYF. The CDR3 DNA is TGTGCCAGCAGACCTACGCCGGGACAGGGTGGCTACGAGCAGTACTTC.

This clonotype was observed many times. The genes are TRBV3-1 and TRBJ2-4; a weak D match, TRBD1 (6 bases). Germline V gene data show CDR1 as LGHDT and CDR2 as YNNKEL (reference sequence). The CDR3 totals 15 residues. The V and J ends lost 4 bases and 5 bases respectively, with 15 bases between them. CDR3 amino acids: CASSRRGDFQNIQYF. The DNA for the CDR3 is TGTGCCAGCAGCCGCAGGGGCGATTTCCAAAACATTCAGTACTTC.

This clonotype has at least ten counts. The CDR3 region is CASSSPGTGDYGYTF. The CDR3 region has the DNA TGTGCCAGTAGTTCCCCCGGGACAGGGGACTATGGCTACACCTTC. The J gene is TRBJ1-2, the V gene TRBV19; 10 bases agree with TRBD1. Germline CDR1 and CDR2: LNHDA and SQIVND (reference sequence). V shed 5 bases and J 3 bases; nucleotides not matched to a gene: 6. The CDR3 is 15 amino acids.

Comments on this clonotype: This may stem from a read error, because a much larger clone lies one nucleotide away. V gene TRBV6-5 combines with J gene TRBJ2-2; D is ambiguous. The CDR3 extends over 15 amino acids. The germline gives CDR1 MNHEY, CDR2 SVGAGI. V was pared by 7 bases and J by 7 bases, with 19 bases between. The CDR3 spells CASILKSVKHGELFF. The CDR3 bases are TGTGCCAGCATTTTGAAATCGGTTAAGCACGGGGAGCTGTTTTTT.